This T cell receptor beta chain is from a study of T cell repertoires in cytomegalovirus infection. Study-level information: Matching HLA type, along with CMV infection, was indicated by public TCR beta signatures.

MiXCR was run by TCRdb on the reads, yielding one entry per CDR3 protein. The repertoire holds fewer than 80,000 distinct CDR3 sequences, with about 4% as singletons. This clonotype was observed at least ten times. Its specificity is unknown. Germline V gives CDR1 SGHTA, CDR2 FQGNSA. With 5 bases removed from V and 2 bases from J, the gap between germline ends came to 15 bases. This CDR3 is 15 amino acids long. Findings and limits, study-wide: Using cumulative public TCR beta family frequency, the authors identified those who carried CMV together with the relevant HLA. HLA-C-restricted, CMV-specific TCR beta clonotypes were dominant ex vivo.

This sequence joins TRBV7-2 and TRBJ1-2; the D gene is possibly TRBD1 (5 bases). Sequenced material: PBMCs. The TCR originated in a human donor in good health (CMV status not recorded). Some clones in this sample may be carry-over from other donors' samples. DNA of the CDR3: TGTGCCAGCAGCCCCTCCTGGGGCCACAACTATGGCTACACCTTC. Its translation: CASSPSWGHNYGYTF.